Many counts were recorded for the clone carrying this T cell receptor beta chain. This entry comes from a study of CD8 T cells in ankylosing spondylitis. In TCRdb, the 5' RACE reads were re-called with MiXCR into one record per CDR3 protein. The sample has hundreds of thousands of distinct CDR3 sequences, under 25% seen once. This receptor was obtained from a female donor with ankylosing spondylitis or in good health (not recorded which). Source material: blood, either unsorted or a sorted T cell fraction (not recorded which).

In nucleotides, the CDR3 is TGTGCCAGCAGTTACGCCGGGAGGACCTATGGCTACACCTTC. Its protein product is CASSYAGRTYGYTF. V gene TRBV6-5 combines with J gene TRBJ1-2; no definite D call. The CDR3 sequence is 14 residues long. Germline V gives CDR1 MNHEY, CDR2 SVGAGI. V was clipped by 2 bases and J by 4 bases, with 11 bases between them.